The subject of this entry is one T cell receptor (beta chain). Since a much larger clone is just one base distant, this may be a read error. After removal of 7 bases from V and 1 base from J, the junction contained 19 bases not matched to a gene. Germline CDR1 SGDLS, CDR2 YYNGEE. The CDR3 totals 19 residues. The sample comes from a study of blood T cell repertoires in COVID-19. In the study overall: Both acute and convalescent COVID-19 samples were obtained from the United States, Italy and Spain. Sample material is recorded as cDNA or gDNA derived from T cells, B-cell-depleted T cells, or PBMCs.

As handled by the study authors: From reference gene primer amplification, estimates of nucleated cell counts were derived. Assay used: immunoSEQ multiplex PCR; TCRdb lists only in-frame clones, some missing. The D gene and trimming were derived from the DNA, and the V and J assignments and clone size from that table. The table includes 200,000 to 300,000 clones, around 84% detected once. Seattle participants joined during active infection and were tracked over time. This sequence joins TRBV9 and TRBJ2-1; 8 positions match TRBD1. Sequenced input: peripheral blood. This TCR was sampled from a woman aged 55-70 years with COVID-19, enrolled during active disease. The CDR3 sequence is CASGPSLRRGQGSYNEQFF. In nucleotides, the CDR3 is TGTGCCAGCGGCCCATCCCTCCGAAGAGGACAGGGTTCCTACAATGAGCAGTTCTTC.